The T cell receptor (beta chain) described here comes from a study of CD8+CD57+ T cells in acquired aplastic anemia. Study context: Sorted CD4+ plus CD8+ cells gave DNA averaging about 3.2 ug. Overall study findings and caveats: The number of CD8+ CDR3 sequences shared by patients and controls was twenty-nine.

This clonotype has only one observation. Its target is not known. Patients included in sequencing had previously demonstrated CD8+CD57+ cell expansion by flow cytometry. Every patient presented with severe acquired aplastic anemia. J gave up 1 base and V 5 bases, and 8 bases lay outside the gene matches. CDR3 length: 17 residues. The study profiled TCR beta VDJ and CDR3 using genomic DNA as template. TCRdb used MiXCR to reprocess the reads, holding one entry per CDR3 protein. The sample carries approximately 180,000 distinct CDR3 sequences, about half recorded once. The rearrangement uses TRBV12-3 or TRBV12-4 and TRBJ2-2, with 9 positions matching TRBD1. This clonotype was obtained from a human donor with aplastic anemia. Sample: sorted CD4+, CD8+, or CD8+CD57+ T cells (not recorded which) from PBMCs. The CDR3, as DNA: TGTGCCAGCAGTCTACAGGGGGCGGCGTGGAACACCGGGGAGCTGTTTTTT. This gives the protein CASSLQGAAWNTGELFF.